A single sample gave rise to the 30 T cell receptor beta chains below, sequenced in a study of OX40 agonist ivuxolimab in advanced cancers. The repertoire was sequenced with immunoSEQ multiplex PCR; TCRdb's copy has only in-frame clones and lacks some. Of 20,000 or so clones listed, 70% to 80% are singletons. Sequencing used CD4+ or CD8+ T cells sorted from blood, obtained in a trial of the OX40 agonist ivuxolimab. Receptors were obtained from an adult with an advanced solid tumor such as melanoma, head and neck, liver or kidney cancer.

The V and J genes are TRBV10-3 and TRBJ2-2, with D maybe TRBD2 (6 bases). Germline CDR1 and CDR2: ENHRY and SYGVKD. The CDR3 contains 14 residues. V was pared by 2 bases and J by 7 bases, with 11 bases between. The CDR3, as DNA: TGTGCCATCAGTGAGAAGGAGGGAGGCGGGGAGCTGTTTTTT. It encodes CAISEKEGGGELFF.

This clone appeared a single time. The chain recombines TRBV16 with TRBJ2-5; D call uncertain. The germline CDR1 and CDR2 sequences are KGHSY and FQNENV. V shed 4 bases and J shed 5 bases, with 8 bases lying between them. The CDR3 spans 12 residues. CDR3 nucleotide sequence: TGTGCCAGCAGCCCTCCCCGGGAGACCCAGTACTTC. It encodes CASSPPRETQYF.

This chain joins TRBV7-2 and TRBJ2-3, with 7 bases matching TRBD1. The CDR3 runs 14 residues. Germline loops: CDR1 SGHTA, CDR2 FQGNSA. The J segment lost 0 bases and the V segment lost 4 bases, leaving 1 base of the junction unmatched. CDR3 sequence: CASSWGQSTDTQYF. The CDR3 nucleotides are TGTGCCAGCAGCTGGGGACAGAGCACAGATACGCAGTATTTT.

The V and J genes are TRBV19 and TRBJ2-1; D uncertain. In germline, CDR1 is LNHDA, CDR2 SQIVND (reference sequence). The CDR3 has 15 amino acids. The V end was cut by 3 bases, the J end by 3 bases, with 12 bases between. This CDR3 is CASSMTQTDYNEQFF. CDR3 nucleotide sequence: TGTGCCAGTAGTATGACTCAAACCGACTACAATGAGCAGTTCTTC.

The chain has TRBV7-2 and TRBJ1-3, with D unresolved. The CDR3 loop spans 17 amino acids. Trimming took 1 base from V and 2 from J, leaving 15 bases between them. CDR1 and CDR2 from the germline V gene are SGHTA and FQGNSA. The CDR3 coding sequence is TGTGCCAGCAGCTTAGTTGAAAAGGGAGACCCTGGAAACACCATATATTTT. This codes for CASSLVEKGDPGNTIYF.

The chain links TRBV10-3 to TRBJ1-1, with D hard to call. Trimming pared 6 bases from V and 5 bases from J, leaving 13 bases between. Germline-derived CDR1 and CDR2 are ENHRY and SYGVKD. The CDR3 consists of 13 residues. CDR3 amino acids: CAISEGAQTEAFF. CDR3 nucleotide sequence: TGTGCCATCAGCGAGGGAGCCCAAACTGAAGCTTTCTTT.

This sequence joins TRBV11-2 and TRBJ2-1, with 10 bases identical to TRBD2. This CDR3 spans 17 amino acids. Germline values: CDR1 SGHAT, CDR2 FQNNGV. Trimming took 4 bases from V and 1 from J; bases not matched to a gene: 7. The CDR3 spells CASSSPLGLASYNEQFF. The CDR3 DNA reads TGTGCCAGCAGCTCACCGCTGGGACTAGCGTCCTACAATGAGCAGTTCTTC.

This clone is classed as medium-sized (0.01 to 0.1%). The chain joins TRBV7-2 to TRBJ1-5; no clear D. The CDR3 is 13 amino acids. Trimming took 4 bases from V and 9 from J, leaving 13 bases between them. Germline assignment: CDR1 SGHTA and CDR2 FQGNSA. In DNA, the CDR3 is TGTGCCAGCAGCTACTCCGTCCGAGGGCCCCAGCATTTT. It codes for CASSYSVRGPQHF.

V usage is TRBV5-1 and J usage is TRBJ2-1; a possible D gene is TRBD2 (6 bases). Germline V gives CDR1 SGHRS, CDR2 YFSETQ. The V gene lost 0 bases and the J gene lost 6 bases, with 10 bases spanning the gap. The CDR3 loop spans 14 amino acids. The CDR3 DNA reads TGCGCCAGCAGCTTGGCCGGGACTCCCAATGAGCAGTTCTTC. This sequence encodes CASSLAGTPNEQFF.

This clone was counted a single time. The chain links TRBV29-1 to TRBJ1-1; TRBD1 is a possible D gene (5 bases). V was trimmed by 5 bases and J by 5 bases, leaving 18 bases between them. The CDR3 has 14 amino acids. Germline assignment: CDR1 SQVTM and CDR2 ANQGSEA. CDR3 protein: CSVRDFQVGTEAFF. CDR3 nucleotide sequence: TGCAGCGTTAGGGACTTTCAGGTGGGGACTGAAGCTTTCTTT.

The chain has TRBV15 and TRBJ2-1, with TRBD2 matching 11 bases. Germline CDR1 is LNHNV and CDR2 is YYDKDF (reference sequence). The CDR3 has 15 residues. Trimming at V came to 4 bases and at J to 4 bases, leaving 3 bases not matched to a gene. The CDR3: CATSKLAGVYNEQFF. The CDR3 coding sequence is TGTGCCACCAGCAAACTAGCGGGAGTATACAATGAGCAGTTCTTC.

This chain uses TRBV19 with TRBJ1-5; 8 bases match TRBD1. V lost 6 bases, J lost 7 bases, and 8 bases stayed unmatched. Looked up from germline, CDR1 is LNHDA and CDR2 is SQIVND (reference sequence). The CDR3 is 14 residues long. CDR3 sequence: CASRETGEVQPQHF. DNA for the CDR3: TGTGCCAGTAGGGAGACAGGGGAAGTCCAGCCCCAGCATTTT.

This sequence joins TRBV6-5 and TRBJ2-5, with D perhaps matching TRBD1 or TRBD2 (5 bases each). This CDR3 comprises 15 residues. Germline assignment: CDR1 MNHEY and CDR2 SVGAGI. Trimming shortened V by 0 bases and J by 0 bases, and 8 bases separated the two germline ends. In DNA, the CDR3 is TGTGCCAGCAGTTACTCCGGGGCGAACCAAGAGACCCAGTACTTC. Protein: CASSYSGANQETQYF.

V is TRBV19 and J is TRBJ2-7; 8 bases agree with TRBD1. The junction had 6 bases not matched to a gene; V was cut back by 5 bases and J by 3 bases. The CDR3 runs 14 residues. Germline V CDR1 and CDR2: LNHDA, SQIVND (reference sequence). The CDR3 is CASSSGTGLYEQYF. CDR3 sequence (DNA): TGTGCCAGTAGTTCCGGGACAGGCCTCTACGAGCAGTACTTC.

The chain recombines TRBV11-3 with TRBJ2-1, with D perhaps matching TRBD1 or TRBD2 (6 bases each). The CDR3 runs 14 residues. V lost 2 bases and J lost 4, with 9 bases in between. CDR1 and CDR2 (germline): SGHNT, YENEEA. This chain's CDR3 is CASSLQGTYNEQFF. CDR3 in DNA: TGTGCCAGCAGCTTACAGGGGACTTACAATGAGCAGTTCTTC.

The J gene is TRBJ2-7, the V gene TRBV29-1, with D perhaps matching TRBD2 (5 bases). The V and J ends lost 8 bases and 3 bases respectively, with 11 bases between them. Germline assignment: CDR1 SQVTM and CDR2 ANQGSEA. This CDR3 spans 11 amino acids. CDR3 loop: CSPERVYEQYF. The CDR3, as DNA: TGCAGCCCGGAGAGGGTCTACGAGCAGTACTTC.

This clone was picked up a small number of times. The J gene is TRBJ2-7, the V gene TRBV7-2; 7 bases fit TRBD2. V dropped 1 base and J dropped 6; count of bases not matched to a gene: 6. The CDR3 covers 14 residues. Looked up from germline, CDR1 is SGHTA and CDR2 is FQGNSA. CDR3 nucleotide sequence: TGTGCCAGCAGCTTAGACGGGGGGTGGGGCGAGCAGTACTTC. This sequence encodes CASSLDGGWGEQYF.

This chain links TRBV14 with TRBJ2-1; TRBD2 matches at 10 bases. The CDR3 runs to 19 residues. CDR1 is SGHDN, CDR2 FVKESK, per germline. The V and J ends lost 4 bases and 7 bases, in that order; junction bases with no gene match: 19. CDR3 protein: CASSPTRGLALSLKNEQFF. CDR3 coding DNA: TGTGCCAGCAGCCCCACCCGGGGACTAGCGCTTTCTTTGAAAAATGAGCAGTTCTTC.

V is TRBV11-2 and J is TRBJ2-7; 7 bases agree with TRBD2. The CDR3 runs 15 residues. Germline values: CDR1 SGHAT, CDR2 FQNNGV. Trimming at V came to 5 bases and at J to 2 bases, leaving 9 bases not matched to a gene. The chain's CDR3 is CASSDGVAGAYEQYF. The CDR3 DNA reads TGTGCCAGCAGCGATGGTGTAGCGGGCGCCTACGAGCAGTACTTC.

The chain is built from TRBV30 and TRBJ1-2, with 8 bases fitting TRBD1. CDR1 is GTSNPN and CDR2 is SVGIG in the germline V gene (reference sequence). The CDR3 has 15 amino acids. V shed 0 bases and J 6 bases; nucleotides not matched to a gene: 9. CDR3 nucleotide sequence: TGTGCCTGGAGTGTAACGGGCAGGGGGCGGAATGGCTACACCTTC. Its protein is CAWSVTGRGRNGYTF.

This rearrangement joins TRBV6-4 to TRBJ2-2; 7 nucleotides agree with TRBD2. The trim removed 2 bases at V and 7 bases at J, leaving 16 bases unmatched. CDR3 size: 18 residues. Germline lookup yields CDR1 MRHNA and CDR2 SNTAGT. For the CDR3, the DNA is TGTGCCAGCAGTGACAAAAGGTTCGGTCGCGGGAGCGTCGGGGAGCTGTTTTTT. Translated: CASSDKRFGRGSVGELFF.

The CDR3: CAWSRGSQPQHF. CDR3 bases: TGTGCCTGGAGTCGGGGATCCCAGCCCCAGCATTTT. The chain uses TRBV30 and TRBJ1-5; D remains unclear. Trimming cost V 2 bases and J 7 bases, with 9 bases left between them. The CDR3 length is 12 residues. Germline V gives CDR1 GTSNPN, CDR2 SVGIG (reference sequence).

The chain employs TRBV6-5 and TRBJ2-7; D is possibly TRBD1 (6 bases). The V gene's germline CDR1 is MNHEY and CDR2 SVGAGI. Trimming cost V 5 bases and J 6 bases, with 11 bases left between them. The CDR3 is 12 residues long. CDR3 sequence (DNA): TGTGCCAGCAGTCAACCCAGGGGCGAGCAGTACTTC. Amino acid sequence: CASSQPRGEQYF.

The chain recombines TRBV11-2 with TRBJ2-3; maybe TRBD2 (5 bases). The V gene lost 0 bases and the J gene lost 0 bases, with 19 bases spanning the gap. Germline assignment: CDR1 SGHAT and CDR2 FQNNGV. The CDR3 runs to 19 residues. The CDR3 bases are TGTGCCAGCAGCTTAGATTGGGGTACCGCGGGTACTAGCACAGATACGCAGTATTTT. Its translation: CASSLDWGTAGTSTDTQYF.

This chain links TRBV28 with TRBJ1-5, with TRBD1 identical over 11 bases. The CDR3 sequence is 19 residues long. V lost 3 bases to trimming and J lost 0 bases; unmatched junction nucleotides: 10. Germline V gives CDR1 MDHEN, CDR2 SYDVKM. CDR3 sequence (DNA): TGTGCCAGCAGTTTTGGTCGGACAGGGGGCCTTTATAGCAATCAGCCCCAGCATTTT. This codes for CASSFGRTGGLYSNQPQHF.

There are a few counts of this clone. The J gene is TRBJ1-2, the V gene TRBV25-1, with D unclear. CDR3 length: 10 amino acids. The V gene lost 6 bases and the J gene lost 9 bases, with 8 bases spanning the gap. Germline V lookup: CDR1 MGHDK, CDR2 SYGVNS. CDR3 protein: CASSSTSYTF. Written as DNA, the CDR3 is TGTGCCAGCAGCTCCACTAGCTACACCTTC.

The chain recombines TRBV29-1 with TRBJ1-2, with 7 bases aligning to TRBD1. Germline V gene data show CDR1 as SQVTM and CDR2 as ANQGSEA. J gave up 8 bases and V 6 bases, and 6 bases lay outside the gene matches. This CDR3 region has 11 residues. CDR3 coding DNA: TGCAGCGTGGAGGACAGGTGGGGCTACACCTTC. Protein: CSVEDRWGYTF.

This clone came up a few times. The chain couples TRBV28 to TRBJ2-3; tentative D call: TRBD1 (6 bases). V lost 1 base to trimming and J lost 3 bases, with 11 bases between them. CDR3 length: 15 amino acids. Germline V gene lookup returns CDR1 MDHEN and CDR2 SYDVKM. The CDR3 spells CASSLSPTGTDTQYF. The CDR3 bases are TGTGCCAGCAGTTTATCCCCGACAGGAACAGATACGCAGTATTTT.

This clone was found a few times. The rearrangement uses TRBV9 and TRBJ1-1, with no clear D. V was cut by 0 bases and J by 0 bases, with 9 bases left in between. This CDR3 region has 15 residues. Germline CDR1 and CDR2: SGDLS and YYNGEE. In nucleotides, the CDR3 is TGTGCCAGCAGCGTAGCTACGGGAATGAACACTGAAGCTTTCTTT. Its protein product is CASSVATGMNTEAFF.

The chain joins TRBV21-1 to TRBJ2-7; whether TRBD1, the table's D call, matches the DNA was not checked. TRBV21-1 is noted as a pseudogene. The CDR3 is made up of 14 amino acids. The CDR3 is CASSQGRQGYEQYF. Here the CDR3 DNA reads TGTGCCAGCAGCCAAGGGCGCCAGGGTTACGAGCAGTACTTC.